The entry below describes one T cell receptor beta chain. Its antigen is still unknown. The table came from immunoSEQ multiplex PCR; TCRdb's copy has only in-frame clones and leaves some out. The profile shows tens of thousands of clones, roughly 80% of them singletons. The V end was cut by 3 bases, the J end by 1 base, with 10 bases between. The CDR3 runs 14 residues. CDR1 and CDR2 from the germline V gene are MNHEY and SMNVEV (reference sequence). The data originate from a study of PD-1 blockade in mismatch repair-deficient tumors. Overall study findings and caveats: Rapid post-treatment expansion, then contraction, generally preceding radiologic response, marked tumor-resident clones.

The chain couples TRBV27 to TRBJ2-7; no definite D call. The source was peripheral blood, collected 44 weeks after starting pembrolizumab. The source of this sequence is an adult with mismatch repair-deficient cancer. The CDR3 nucleotides read TGTGCCAGCAGTTTCGTAAGGGATTCCTACGAGCAGTACTTC. Translating it yields CASSFVRDSYEQYF.